Detailed here is one TCR beta chain. At the DNA level, this CDR3 is encoded by other sequences in the same sample as well. The data are from a study of shared clonotypes between healthy human individuals. V gave up 0 bases and J gave up 2 bases; unmatched junction bases: 1. Germline CDR1 reads SGHNT; CDR2 reads YYREEE (reference sequence). This CDR3 is 15 amino acids long. Measured with immunoSEQ multiplex PCR; TCRdb has only the in-frame clones, and not every one. The sample includes 650,000 to 800,000 clones, 55% to 80% of them seen just once. The chain links TRBV5-4 to TRBJ2-1; 8 bases match TRBD2. The receptor comes from a woman aged 25 to 39 in good health. The material sequenced was memory CD4+ T cells sorted from blood. The subset: CD45RA-negative fraction. The chain's CDR3 is CASSLVLAAYNEQFF. The DNA of the CDR3 is TGTGCCAGCAGCTTGGTACTAGCGGCCTACAATGAGCAGTTCTTC.